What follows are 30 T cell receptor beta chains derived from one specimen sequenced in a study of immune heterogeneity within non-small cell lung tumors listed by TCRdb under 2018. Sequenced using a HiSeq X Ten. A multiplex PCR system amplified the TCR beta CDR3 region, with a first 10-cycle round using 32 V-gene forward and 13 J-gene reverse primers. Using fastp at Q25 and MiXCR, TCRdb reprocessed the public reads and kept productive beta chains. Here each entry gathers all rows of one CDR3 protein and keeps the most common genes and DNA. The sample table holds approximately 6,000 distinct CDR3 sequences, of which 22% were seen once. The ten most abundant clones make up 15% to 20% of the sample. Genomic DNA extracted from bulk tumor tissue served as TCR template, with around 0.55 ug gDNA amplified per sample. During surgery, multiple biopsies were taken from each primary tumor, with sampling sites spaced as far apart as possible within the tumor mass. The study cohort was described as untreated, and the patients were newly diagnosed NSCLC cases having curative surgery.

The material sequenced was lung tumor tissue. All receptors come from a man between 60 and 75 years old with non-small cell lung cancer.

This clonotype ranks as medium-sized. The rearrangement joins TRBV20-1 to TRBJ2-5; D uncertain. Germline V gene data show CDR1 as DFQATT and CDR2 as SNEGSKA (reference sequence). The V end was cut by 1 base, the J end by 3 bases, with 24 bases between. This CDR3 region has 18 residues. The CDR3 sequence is CSARGPKGAEGPKETQYF. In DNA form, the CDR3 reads TGCAGTGCTAGAGGGCCCAAGGGTGCGGAAGGCCCAAAAGAGACCCAGTACTTC.

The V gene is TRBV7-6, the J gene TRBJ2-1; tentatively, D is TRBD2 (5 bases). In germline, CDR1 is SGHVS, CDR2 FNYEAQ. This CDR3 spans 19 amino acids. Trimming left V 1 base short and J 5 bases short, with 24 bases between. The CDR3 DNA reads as TGTGCCAGCAGCTTAGAGGTTTCGGGGAGAGTTCTGTGGGACAATGAGCAGTTCTTC. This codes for CASSLEVSGRVLWDNEQFF.

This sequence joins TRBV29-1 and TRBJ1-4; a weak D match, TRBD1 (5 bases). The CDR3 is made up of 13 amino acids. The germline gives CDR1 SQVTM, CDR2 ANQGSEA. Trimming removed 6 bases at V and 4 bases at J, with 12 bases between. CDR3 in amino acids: CSVTGRGNEKLFF. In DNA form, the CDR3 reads TGCAGCGTGACGGGACGGGGTAATGAAAAACTGTTTTTT.

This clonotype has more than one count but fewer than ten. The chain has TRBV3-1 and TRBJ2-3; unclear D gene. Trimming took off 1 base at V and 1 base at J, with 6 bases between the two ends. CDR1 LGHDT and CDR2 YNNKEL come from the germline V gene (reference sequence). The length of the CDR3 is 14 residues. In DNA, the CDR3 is TGTGCCAGCAGCCAAGGTTCTCGCACAGATACGCAGTATTTT. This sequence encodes CASSQGSRTDTQYF.

The chain's CDR3 is CASSPPRTGKQYSGANVLTF. CDR3 in DNA: TGTGCCAGCAGCCCCCCGCGGACAGGGAAACAATACTCTGGGGCCAACGTCCTGACTTTC. The chain joins TRBV14 to TRBJ2-6; 8 positions agree with TRBD1. The CDR3 loop spans 20 amino acids. The V gene end was trimmed by 4 bases and the J gene end by 0 bases; junction bases not matched to a gene: 14. CDR1 and CDR2 (germline): SGHDN, FVKESK.

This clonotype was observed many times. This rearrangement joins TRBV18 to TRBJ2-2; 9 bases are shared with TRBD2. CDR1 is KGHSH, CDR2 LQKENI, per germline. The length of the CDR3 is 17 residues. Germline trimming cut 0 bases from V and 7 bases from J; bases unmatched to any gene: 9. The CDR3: CASSPPGLAQGGGELFF. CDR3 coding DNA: TGTGCCAGCTCACCACCGGGACTAGCCCAAGGCGGCGGGGAGCTGTTTTTT.

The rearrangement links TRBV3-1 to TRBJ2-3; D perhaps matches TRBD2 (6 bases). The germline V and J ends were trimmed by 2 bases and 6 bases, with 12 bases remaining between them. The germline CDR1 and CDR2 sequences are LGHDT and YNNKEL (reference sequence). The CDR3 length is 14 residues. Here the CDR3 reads CASSQRGIFDTQYF. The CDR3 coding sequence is TGTGCCAGCAGCCAACGCGGGATTTTCGATACGCAGTATTTT.

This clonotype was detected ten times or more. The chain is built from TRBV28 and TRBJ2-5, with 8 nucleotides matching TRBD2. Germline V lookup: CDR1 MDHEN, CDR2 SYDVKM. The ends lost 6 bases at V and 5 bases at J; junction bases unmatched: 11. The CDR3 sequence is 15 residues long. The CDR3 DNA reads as TGTGCCAGCAGCCCCGGGGCGGGAGGTCTGGAGACCCAGTACTTC. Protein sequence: CASSPGAGGLETQYF.

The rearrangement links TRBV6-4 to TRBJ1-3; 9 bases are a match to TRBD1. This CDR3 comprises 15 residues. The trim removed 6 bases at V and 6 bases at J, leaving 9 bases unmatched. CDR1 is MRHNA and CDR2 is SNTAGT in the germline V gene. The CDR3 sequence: CASSGQGRTLNTIYF. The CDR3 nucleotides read TGTGCCAGCAGCGGACAGGGGCGAACTCTAAACACCATATATTTT.

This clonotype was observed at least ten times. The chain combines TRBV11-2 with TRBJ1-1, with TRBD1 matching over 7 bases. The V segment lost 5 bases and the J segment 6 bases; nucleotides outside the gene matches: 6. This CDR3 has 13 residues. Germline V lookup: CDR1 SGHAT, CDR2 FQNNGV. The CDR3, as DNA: TGTGCCAGCAGCCCCAGGGGGGCAGCTGAAGCTTTCTTT. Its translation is CASSPRGAAEAFF.

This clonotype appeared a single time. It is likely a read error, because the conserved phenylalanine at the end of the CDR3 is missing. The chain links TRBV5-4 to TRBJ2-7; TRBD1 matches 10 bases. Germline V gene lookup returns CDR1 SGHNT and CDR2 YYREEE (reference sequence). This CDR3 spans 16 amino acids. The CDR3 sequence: CARSLNFRDRGYEQYL. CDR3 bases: TGTGCCAGAAGCTTGAATTTTAGGGACAGGGGCTACGAGCAGTACCTC.

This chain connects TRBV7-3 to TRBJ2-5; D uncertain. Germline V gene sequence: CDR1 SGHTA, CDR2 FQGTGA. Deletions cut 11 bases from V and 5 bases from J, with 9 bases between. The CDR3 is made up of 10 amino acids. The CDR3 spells CAQLMETQYF. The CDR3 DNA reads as TGTGCCCAGCTTATGGAGACCCAGTACTTC.

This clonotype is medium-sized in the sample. The DNA for the CDR3 is TGTGCCAGCAGCTTTGAGTTTTATAGCAATCAGCCCCAGCATTTT. Translation gives CASSFEFYSNQPQHF. The V and J genes are TRBV5-8 and TRBJ1-5; D is unresolved. Germline-derived CDR1 and CDR2 are SGHTS and YDEGEE. Trimming cost V 2 bases and J 0 bases, with 9 bases left between them. The CDR3 has 15 amino acids.

The CDR3 coding sequence is TGTGCCAGCAGCCAACGCGGGAGTTTCGATACGCAGCATTTT. Its translation is CASSQRGSFDTQHF. V and J are TRBV3-1 and TRBJ2-3; D uncertain. The end of the DNA aligns better with TRBJ1-5, so the J call may be wrong. The CDR3 covers 14 residues. The germline V gene has CDR1 LGHDT and CDR2 YNNKEL (reference sequence).

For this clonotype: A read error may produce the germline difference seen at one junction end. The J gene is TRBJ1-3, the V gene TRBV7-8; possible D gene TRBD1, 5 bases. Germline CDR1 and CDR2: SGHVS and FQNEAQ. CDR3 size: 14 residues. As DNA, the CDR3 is TGTGCCAGAAGCTTATCAGGGCCTGGAAACACCCTATATTTT. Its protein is CARSLSGPGNTLYF. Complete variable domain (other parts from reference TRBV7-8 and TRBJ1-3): GAGVSQSPRYKVAKRGQDVALRCDPISGHVSLFWYQQALGQGPEFLTYFQNEAQLDKSGLPSDRFFAERPEGSVSTLKIQRTQQEDSAVYLCARSLSGPGNTLYFGEGSWLTVV.

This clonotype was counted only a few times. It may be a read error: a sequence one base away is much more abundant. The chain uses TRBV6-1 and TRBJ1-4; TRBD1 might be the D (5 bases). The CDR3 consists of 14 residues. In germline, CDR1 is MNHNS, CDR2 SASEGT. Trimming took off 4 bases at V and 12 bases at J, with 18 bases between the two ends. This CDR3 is CASSGTGERGELFF. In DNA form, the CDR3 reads TGTGCCAGCAGTGGGACGGGGGAACGGGGGGAACTGTTTTTT.

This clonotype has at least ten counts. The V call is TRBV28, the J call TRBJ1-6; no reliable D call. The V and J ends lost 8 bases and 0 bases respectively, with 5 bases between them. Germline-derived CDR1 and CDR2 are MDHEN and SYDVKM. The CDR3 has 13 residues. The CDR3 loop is CASGLSYNSPLHF. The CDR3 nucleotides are TGTGCCAGCGGACTCTCCTATAATTCACCCCTCCACTTT. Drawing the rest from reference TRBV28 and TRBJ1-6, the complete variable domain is DVKVTQSSRYLVKRTGEKVFLECVQDMDHENMFWYRQDPGLGLRLIYFSYDVKMKEKGDIPEGYSVSREKKERFSLILESASTNQTSMYLCASGLSYNSPLHFGNGTRLTVT.

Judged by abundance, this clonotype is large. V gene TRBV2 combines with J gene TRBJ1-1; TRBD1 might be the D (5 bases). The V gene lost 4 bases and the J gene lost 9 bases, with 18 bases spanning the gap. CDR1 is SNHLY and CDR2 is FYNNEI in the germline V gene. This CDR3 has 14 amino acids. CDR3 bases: TGTGCCAGCAGTGGGACGAACTGGGGCGCCCAAGCTTTCTTT. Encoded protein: CASSGTNWGAQAFF.

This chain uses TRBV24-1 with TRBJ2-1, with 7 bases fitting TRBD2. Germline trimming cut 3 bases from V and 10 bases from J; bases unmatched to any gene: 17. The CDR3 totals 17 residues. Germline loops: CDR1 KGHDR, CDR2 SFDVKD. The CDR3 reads CATSDTGLEGGPREQFF. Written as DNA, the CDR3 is TGTGCCACCAGTGATACCGGACTAGAGGGAGGGCCAAGGGAGCAGTTCTTC.

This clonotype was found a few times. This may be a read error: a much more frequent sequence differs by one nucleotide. For the CDR3, the DNA is TGTGCCAGCAGCTCCTACAATGAGCAGCTCTTC. It specifies CASSSYNEQLF. This chain connects TRBV12-3 or TRBV12-4 to TRBJ2-1, with D uncertain. The CDR3 runs to 11 residues.

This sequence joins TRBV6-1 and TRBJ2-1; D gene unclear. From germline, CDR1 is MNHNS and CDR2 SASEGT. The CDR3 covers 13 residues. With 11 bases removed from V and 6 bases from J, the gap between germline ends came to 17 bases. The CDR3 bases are TGTGCCGGAATGGGAAAAATACCCAATGAGCAGTTCTTC. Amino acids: CAGMGKIPNEQFF.

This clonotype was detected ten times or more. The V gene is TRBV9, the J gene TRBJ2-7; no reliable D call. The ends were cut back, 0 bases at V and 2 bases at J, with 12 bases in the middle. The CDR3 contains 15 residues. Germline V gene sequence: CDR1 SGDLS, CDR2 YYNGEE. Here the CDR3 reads CASSVGSERAYEQYF. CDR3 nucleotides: TGTGCCAGCAGCGTAGGGAGCGAACGAGCCTACGAGCAGTACTTC.

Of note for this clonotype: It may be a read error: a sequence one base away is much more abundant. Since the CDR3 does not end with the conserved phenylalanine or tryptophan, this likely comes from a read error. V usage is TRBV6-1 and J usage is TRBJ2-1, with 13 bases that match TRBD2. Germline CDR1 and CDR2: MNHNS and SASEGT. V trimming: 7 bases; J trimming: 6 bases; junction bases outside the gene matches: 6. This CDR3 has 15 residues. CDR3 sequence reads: CASTKLAGGGNEQFL. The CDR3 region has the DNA TGTGCCAGCACTAAACTAGCGGGGGGGGGCAATGAGCAGTTCTTA.

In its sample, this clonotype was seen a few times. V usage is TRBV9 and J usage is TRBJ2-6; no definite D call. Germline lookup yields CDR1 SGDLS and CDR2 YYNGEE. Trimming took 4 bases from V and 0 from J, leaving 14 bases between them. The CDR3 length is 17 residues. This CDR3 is CASSPDQHYSGANVLTF. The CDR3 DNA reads TGTGCCAGCAGCCCTGATCAACACTACTCTGGGGCCAACGTCCTGACTTTC.

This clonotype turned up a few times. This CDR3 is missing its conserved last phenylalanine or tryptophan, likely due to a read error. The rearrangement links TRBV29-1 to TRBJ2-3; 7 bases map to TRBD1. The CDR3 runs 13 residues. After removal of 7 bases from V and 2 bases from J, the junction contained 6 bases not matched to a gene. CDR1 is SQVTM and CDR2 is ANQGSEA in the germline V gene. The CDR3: CSGGTDNTDTQYS. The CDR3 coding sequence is TGCAGCGGAGGGACAGATAACACAGATACGCAGTATTCT.

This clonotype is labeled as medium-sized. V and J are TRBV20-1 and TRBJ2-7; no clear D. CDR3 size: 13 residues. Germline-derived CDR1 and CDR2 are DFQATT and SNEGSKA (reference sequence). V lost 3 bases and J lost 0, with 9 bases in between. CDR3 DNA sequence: TGCAGTGCTAGCAGTCAGTTCTCCTACGAGCAGTACTTC. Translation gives CSASSQFSYEQYF.

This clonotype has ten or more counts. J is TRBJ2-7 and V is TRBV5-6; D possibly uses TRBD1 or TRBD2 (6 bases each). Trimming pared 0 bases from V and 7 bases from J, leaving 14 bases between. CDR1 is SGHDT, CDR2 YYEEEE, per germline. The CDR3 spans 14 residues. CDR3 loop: CASSLGLGGEEQYF. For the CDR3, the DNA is TGTGCCAGCAGCTTGGGACTAGGGGGAGAGGAGCAGTACTTC.

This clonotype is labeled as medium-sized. CDR3 DNA: TGCAGTGCTAGAGGGGACAATGATCAGCCCCAGCATTTT. Translated, it gives CSARGDNDQPQHF. The rearrangement joins TRBV20-1 to TRBJ1-5, with D tentatively TRBD1 (6 bases). V was trimmed by 1 base and J by 5 bases, leaving 9 bases between them. The CDR3 consists of 13 residues. Germline assignment: CDR1 DFQATT and CDR2 SNEGSKA (reference sequence).

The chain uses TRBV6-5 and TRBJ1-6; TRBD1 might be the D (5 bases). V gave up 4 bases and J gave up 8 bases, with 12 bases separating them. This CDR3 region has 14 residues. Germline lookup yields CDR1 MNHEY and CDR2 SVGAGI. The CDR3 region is CASSSGTGYSPLHF. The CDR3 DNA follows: TGTGCCAGCAGTTCCGGGACGGGGTATTCACCCCTCCACTTT.

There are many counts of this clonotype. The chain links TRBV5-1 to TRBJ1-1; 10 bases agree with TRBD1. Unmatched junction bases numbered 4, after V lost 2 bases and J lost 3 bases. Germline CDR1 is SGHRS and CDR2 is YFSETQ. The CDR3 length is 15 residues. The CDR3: CASSFQGQGDTEAFF. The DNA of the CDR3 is TGCGCCAGCAGCTTCCAAGGACAGGGGGACACTGAAGCTTTCTTT.